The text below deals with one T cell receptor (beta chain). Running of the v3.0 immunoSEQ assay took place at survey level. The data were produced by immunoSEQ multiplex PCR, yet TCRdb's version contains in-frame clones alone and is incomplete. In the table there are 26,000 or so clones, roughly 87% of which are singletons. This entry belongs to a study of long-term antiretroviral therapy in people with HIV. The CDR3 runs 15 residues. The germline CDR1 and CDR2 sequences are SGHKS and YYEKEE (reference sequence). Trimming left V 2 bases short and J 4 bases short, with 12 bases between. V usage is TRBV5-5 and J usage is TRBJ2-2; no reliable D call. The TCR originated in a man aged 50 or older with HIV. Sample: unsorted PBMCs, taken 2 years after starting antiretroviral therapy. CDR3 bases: TGTGCCAGCAGCTTTTACAGATCCAGCACCGGGGAGCTGTTTTTT. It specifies CASSFYRSSTGELFF. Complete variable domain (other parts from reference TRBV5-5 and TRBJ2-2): DAGVTQSPTHLIKTRGQQVTLRCSPISGHKSVSWYQQVLGQGPQFIFQYYEKEERGRGNFPDRFSARQFPNYSSELNVNALLLGDSALYLCASSFYRSSTGELFFGEGSRLTVL.